A single sample is the source of the 22 T cell receptor beta chains below, sequenced in a study of CD8 T cells in ankylosing spondylitis. General observations from the study: There was a TCR beta motif, made of several highly homologous variants, that appeared characteristic of ankylosing spondylitis blood.

Using its own MiXCR run on the 5' RACE reads, TCRdb lists one record per CDR3 protein. The repertoire holds roughly 700,000 distinct CDR3 sequences, with 15% to 20% as singletons. No antigen is known for these receptors. Specimen: blood, either unsorted or a sorted T cell fraction (not recorded which). The receptors were gathered from a male donor with ankylosing spondylitis.

This clonotype was observed a handful of times. J is TRBJ2-1 and V is TRBV12-3 or TRBV12-4, with unresolved D. The CDR3 is 11 amino acids. Trimming pared 2 bases from V and 9 bases from J, leaving 5 bases between. The CDR3 reads CASSLSIEQFF. The CDR3 DNA follows: TGTGCCAGCAGTTTAAGTATTGAGCAGTTCTTC.

The V gene is TRBV7-6, the J gene TRBJ2-7; D is undetermined. V was shortened by 4 bases and J by 1 base, with 8 bases between the two germline ends. This CDR3 contains 13 residues. Germline V gene lookup returns CDR1 SGHVS and CDR2 FNYEAQ. CDR3 loop: CASSSAGSYEQYF. CDR3 bases: TGTGCCAGCAGCTCCGCCGGGTCCTACGAGCAGTACTTC.

This clonotype occurred many times. This chain uses TRBV6-1 with TRBJ2-1; D gene ambiguous. Deletions cut 6 bases from V and 0 bases from J, with 12 bases between. The CDR3 totals 15 residues. The germline gives CDR1 MNHNS, CDR2 SASEGT. CDR3 loop: CASSPTRSSYNEQFF. CDR3 nucleotide sequence: TGTGCCAGCAGCCCCACGCGGTCCTCCTACAATGAGCAGTTCTTC.

The chain combines TRBV29-1 with TRBJ2-1; TRBD2 matches 14 bases. The germline V gene encodes CDR1 SQVTM and CDR2 ANQGSEA. Trimming removed 3 bases from V and 5 bases from J; junction bases left unmatched: 6. The length of the CDR3 is 16 residues. The DNA of the CDR3 is TGCAGCGTTGACGGGACTAGCGGGGGAAATAACAATGAGCAGTTCTTC. This translates into CSVDGTSGGNNNEQFF.

J is TRBJ1-2 and V is TRBV3-1; D might be TRBD1 (5 bases). V was pared by 2 bases and J by 1 base, with 14 bases between. CDR3 size: 16 residues. Germline V lookup: CDR1 LGHDT, CDR2 YNNKEL (reference sequence). This CDR3 is CASSQRGDGDNYGYTF. DNA of the CDR3: TGTGCCAGCAGCCAAAGAGGGGACGGGGATAACTATGGCTACACCTTC.

The chain uses TRBV29-1 and TRBJ2-2; maybe TRBD1 (6 bases). Trimming took off 1 base at V and 6 bases at J, with 18 bases between the two ends. Germline loops: CDR1 SQVTM, CDR2 ANQGSEA. The CDR3 loop spans 16 amino acids. CDR3 DNA: TGCAGCGTTGAAGGTGGTACAGGGCATTTATCCGGGGAGCTGTTTTTT. It codes for CSVEGGTGHLSGELFF.

This CDR3 is CASTLAGGRINEQFF. DNA for the CDR3: TGCGCCAGCACTCTAGCGGGAGGCCGCATCAATGAGCAGTTCTTC. The chain carries TRBV5-1 and TRBJ2-1; 11 nucleotides agree with TRBD2. CDR3 length: 15 residues. The ends lost 6 bases at V and 6 bases at J; junction bases unmatched: 8. Germline assignment: CDR1 SGHRS and CDR2 YFSETQ.

V gene TRBV12-3 or TRBV12-4 combines with J gene TRBJ2-7; D unresolved. V was pared by 3 bases and J by 2 bases, with 11 bases between. CDR3 length: 14 residues. The CDR3: CASSFGQVAYEQYF. CDR3 coding DNA: TGTGCCAGCAGTTTTGGGCAGGTGGCCTACGAGCAGTACTTC.

The table lists this clonotype with many counts. The chain uses TRBV6-4 and TRBJ2-3; 10 bases align to TRBD2. After removal of 0 bases from V and 3 bases from J, the junction contained 3 bases not matched to a gene. The germline V gene encodes CDR1 MRHNA and CDR2 SNTAGT. CDR3 length: 16 amino acids. In DNA form, the CDR3 reads TGTGCCAGCAGTGACTCAGCTAGCGGGGGTACAGATACGCAGTATTTT. Its protein is CASSDSASGGTDTQYF.

The chain recombines TRBV20-1 with TRBJ1-5; 7 nucleotides align to TRBD1. The CDR3 extends over 13 amino acids. V lost 3 bases to trimming and J lost 3 bases; unmatched junction nucleotides: 2. In germline, CDR1 is DFQATT, CDR2 SNEGSKA (reference sequence). The CDR3 nucleotides are TGCAGTGCTAGGGGACAGCCCAATCAGCCCCAGCATTTT. Its protein product is CSARGQPNQPQHF.

This clonotype was counted only a few times. This chain connects TRBV7-9 to TRBJ1-2, with D possibly matching TRBD1 (5 bases). The CDR3 is 14 residues long. Trimming took 4 bases from V and 6 from J, leaving 15 bases between them. Germline V CDR1 and CDR2: SEHNR, FQNEAQ (reference sequence). The CDR3 DNA reads as TGTGCCAGCAGCTCTACGGGGGGTACGGATGGCTACACCTTC. Amino acid sequence: CASSSTGGTDGYTF.

In its sample, this clonotype was seen a few times. This chain joins TRBV12-3 or TRBV12-4 and TRBJ2-3; 7 nucleotides align to TRBD2. J gave up 2 bases and V 7 bases, and 15 bases lay outside the gene matches. CDR3 size: 17 residues. CDR3 sequence: CASTLYLTGGATDTQYF. The CDR3 region has the DNA TGTGCCAGCACTCTCTACCTAACGGGAGGAGCCACAGATACGCAGTATTTT.

This clonotype was detected a few times. The chain recombines TRBV12-3 or TRBV12-4 with TRBJ1-3, with 11 bases matching TRBD1. This CDR3 has 16 amino acids. J was trimmed by 2 bases and V by 6 bases; bases with no gene match: 6. Written as DNA, the CDR3 is TGTGCCAGCAGCCCGGGACAGGGGGTTGCTGGAAACACCATATATTTT. It translates to CASSPGQGVAGNTIYF.

This chain connects TRBV4-2 to TRBJ2-4; D may be TRBD2 (6 bases). The CDR3 consists of 18 residues. Germline CDR1 LGHNA, CDR2 YNFKEQ. V dropped 2 bases and J dropped 0 bases, with 17 bases sitting between them. The CDR3 DNA reads as TGTGCCAGCAGCCAAAGACCAGAGCCAGCGGGAGCCAAAAACATTCAGTACTTC. Translating gives CASSQRPEPAGAKNIQYF.

V usage is TRBV13 and J usage is TRBJ2-3, with a possible D match to TRBD2 (6 bases). The length of the CDR3 is 15 residues. The V end lost 5 bases, the J end lost 1 base, and 13 bases lay between the germline ends. In germline, CDR1 is PRHDT, CDR2 FYEKMQ (reference sequence). CDR3 in amino acids: CASSPKLARTDTQYF. DNA for the CDR3: TGTGCCAGCAGCCCTAAACTAGCTCGCACAGATACGCAGTATTTT. Full variable domain (remainder filled in from reference TRBV13 and TRBJ2-3): AAGVIQSPRHLIKEKRETATLKCYPIPRHDTVYWYQQGPGQDPQFLISFYEKMQSDKGSIPDRFSAQQFSDYHSELNMSSLELGDSALYFCASSPKLARTDTQYFGPGTRLTVL.

This clonotype was seen only a few times. V gene TRBV3-1 combines with J gene TRBJ1-2, with D possibly TRBD1 on 5 matching bases. CDR1 and CDR2 (germline): LGHDT, YNNKEL (reference sequence). The CDR3 has 13 amino acids. With 1 base removed from V and 4 bases from J, the gap between germline ends came to 7 bases. DNA for the CDR3: TGTGCCAGCAGCCAAGGGGACCTCTATGGCTACACCTTC. Its protein is CASSQGDLYGYTF.

This clonotype was detected many times. This CDR3 is CASKRFSTDTQYF. DNA of the CDR3: TGTGCCAGCAAACGGTTTAGCACAGATACGCAGTATTTT. V is TRBV2 and J is TRBJ2-3; D not certain. This CDR3 spans 13 amino acids. With 7 bases removed from V and 0 bases from J, the gap between germline ends came to 8 bases. Germline V gene data show CDR1 as SNHLY and CDR2 as FYNNEI.

This clonotype was recorded at least ten times. At one boundary the junction diverges from the germline segment, which might be a read error. CDR3: CASSLSNTEAFF. Written as DNA, the CDR3 is TGTGCCAGCAGCTTATCGAACACTGAAGCTTTCTTT. V gene TRBV5-1 combines with J gene TRBJ1-1; D gene uncertain. From germline, CDR1 is SGHRS and CDR2 YFSETQ. The CDR3 has 12 amino acids.

This clonotype came up many times. The rearrangement uses TRBV20-1 and TRBJ1-2; D ambiguous. The germline CDR1 and CDR2 sequences are DFQATT and SNEGSKA (reference sequence). The CDR3 has 14 amino acids. V shed 1 base and J shed 8 bases, with 17 bases lying between them. CDR3 in DNA: TGCAGTGCTAGAGCCTCGGACCTAGTAGGCGGCTACACCTTC. It codes for CSARASDLVGGYTF.

The CDR3 DNA sequence: TGTGCCAGCAGTTTTGCAGACACTGAAGCTTTCTTT. Translation gives CASSFADTEAFF. The V call is TRBV12-3 or TRBV12-4, the J call TRBJ1-1; no reliable D call. This CDR3 region has 12 residues. V was shortened by 3 bases and J by 3 bases, with 5 bases between the two germline ends.

The chain couples TRBV30 to TRBJ1-1, with 9 bases matching TRBD1. J gave up 6 bases and V 3 bases, and 2 bases lay outside the gene matches. The CDR3 consists of 12 residues. Looked up from germline, CDR1 is GTSNPN and CDR2 is SVGIG (reference sequence). The chain's CDR3 is CAWRGDRAEAFF. The CDR3 nucleotides read TGTGCCTGGAGGGGGGACAGGGCTGAAGCTTTCTTT.

The gene calls are TRBV20-1 and TRBJ1-4, with unresolved D. The length of the CDR3 is 13 residues. V dropped 7 bases and J dropped 5 bases, with 14 bases sitting between them. Germline-derived CDR1 and CDR2 are DFQATT and SNEGSKA (reference sequence). The DNA of the CDR3 is TGCAGTGGTGGACCCTCCGGGAATGAAAAACTGTTTTTT. This gives the protein CSGGPSGNEKLFF.